The clone carrying this TCR beta chain was observed at least ten times. The antigen remains undetermined. The patients, who ranged from 18 to 65 in age, presented with newly diagnosed hyperthyroidism lasting under 2 months. These data originate in a study of T cells in Graves' hyperthyroidism and ophthalmopathy. Study overall: Peripheral blood was collected at initial diagnosis, before any treatment. Study-level results: Patients with ophthalmopathy were separated from those with stable hyperthyroidism by a 13 V-J model.

Deletions cut 2 bases from V and 3 bases from J, with 11 bases between. This CDR3 is built from 15 residues. TCR beta CDR3 sequences were amplified from RNA transcripts. Carried out on the TCR CDR3, a first-round RT-PCR used the HTBI primer set. Each CDR3 protein gets one entry after TCRdb re-called the multiplex PCR reads with MiXCR. In the table there are hundreds of thousands of distinct CDR3 sequences, approximately 14% of which are singletons. The TCR sequence derives from a woman between 18 and 29 years old with Graves' hyperthyroidism. V is TRBV12-3 or TRBV12-4 and J is TRBJ1-5; no clear D gene. The sequenced material came from blood. CDR3 protein: CASSLRRQANQPQHF. CDR3 in DNA: TGTGCCAGCAGTTTAAGGAGGCAAGCCAATCAGCCCCAGCATTTT.